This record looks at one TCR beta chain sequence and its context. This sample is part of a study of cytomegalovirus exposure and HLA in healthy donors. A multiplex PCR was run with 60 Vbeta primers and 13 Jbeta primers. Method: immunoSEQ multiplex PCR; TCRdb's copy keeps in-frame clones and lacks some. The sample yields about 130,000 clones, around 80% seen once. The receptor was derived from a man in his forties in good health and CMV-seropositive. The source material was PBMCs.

The CDR3 protein is CASSSRGGARSYNEQFF. The DNA for the CDR3 is TGTGCCAGCAGCTCCCGGGGGGGGGCAAGGTCCTACAATGAGCAGTTCTTC. The V gene is TRBV11-2, the J gene TRBJ2-1; 8 positions match TRBD2. Germline V gene data show CDR1 as SGHAT and CDR2 as FQNNGV. The CDR3 length is 17 residues. After removal of 4 bases from V and 1 base from J, the junction contained 9 bases not matched to a gene.